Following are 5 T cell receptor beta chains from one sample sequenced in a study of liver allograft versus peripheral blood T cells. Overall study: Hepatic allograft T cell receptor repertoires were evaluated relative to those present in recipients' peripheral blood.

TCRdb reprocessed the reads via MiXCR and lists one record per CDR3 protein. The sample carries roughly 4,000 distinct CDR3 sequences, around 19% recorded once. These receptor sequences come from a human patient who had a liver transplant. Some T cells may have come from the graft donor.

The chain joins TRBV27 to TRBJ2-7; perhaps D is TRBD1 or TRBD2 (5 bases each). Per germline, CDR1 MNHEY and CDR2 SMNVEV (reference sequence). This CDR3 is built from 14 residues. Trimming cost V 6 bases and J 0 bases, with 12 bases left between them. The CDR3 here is CASSPGASSYEQYF. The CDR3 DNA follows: TGTGCCAGCAGCCCCGGGGCGAGCTCCTACGAGCAGTACTTC.

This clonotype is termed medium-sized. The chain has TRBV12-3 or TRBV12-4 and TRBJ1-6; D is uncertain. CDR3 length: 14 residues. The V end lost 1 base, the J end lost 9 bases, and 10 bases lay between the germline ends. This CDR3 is CASSLDLGVSPLHF. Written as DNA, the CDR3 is TGTGCCAGCAGTTTAGATTTGGGAGTTTCACCCCTCCACTTT.

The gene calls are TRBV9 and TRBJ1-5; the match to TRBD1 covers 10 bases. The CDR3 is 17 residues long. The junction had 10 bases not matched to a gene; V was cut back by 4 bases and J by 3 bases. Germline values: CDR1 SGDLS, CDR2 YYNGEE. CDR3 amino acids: CASSLGTGDALNQPQHF. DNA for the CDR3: TGTGCCAGCAGCCTTGGGACAGGGGACGCCCTCAATCAGCCCCAGCATTTT.

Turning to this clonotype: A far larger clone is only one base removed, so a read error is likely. This CDR3 is CSVEDASSYNEQYF. The DNA for the CDR3 is TGCAGCGTCGAGGACGCGAGCTCCTACAATGAGCAGTACTTC. The V and J genes are TRBV29-1 and TRBJ2-7, with D uncertain. Trimming stripped 6 bases from V and 7 bases from J, with 22 bases between. This CDR3 has 14 amino acids. Germline V lookup: CDR1 SQVTM, CDR2 ANQGSEA.

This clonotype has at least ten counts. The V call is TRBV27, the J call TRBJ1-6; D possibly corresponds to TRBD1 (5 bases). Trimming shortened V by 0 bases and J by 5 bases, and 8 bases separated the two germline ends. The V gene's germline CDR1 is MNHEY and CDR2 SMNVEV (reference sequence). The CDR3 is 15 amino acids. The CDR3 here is CASSLSGTDNSPLHF. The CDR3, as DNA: TGTGCCAGCAGTTTATCAGGGACGGATAATTCACCCCTCCACTTT.